Listed here are 27 T cell receptor beta chains from one sample, sequenced in a study of blood T cell repertoires in COVID-19. Data came from immunoSEQ multiplex PCR; TCRdb stores just in-frame clones and leaves some out. The sample has 180,000 or so clones; about 90% are singletons. The sequencing sample was made of peripheral blood. Receptors were obtained from a woman aged 60-70 years with COVID-19, enrolled during active disease.

This sequence joins TRBV10-3 and TRBJ1-3; TRBD1 is a possible D gene (6 bases). Trimming took 7 bases from V and 1 from J, leaving 11 bases between them. The CDR3 totals 14 residues. Germline values: CDR1 ENHRY, CDR2 SYGVKD. CDR3 sequence: CAITKGVSGNTIYF. The CDR3 DNA follows: TGTGCCATCACCAAGGGGGTATCTGGAAACACCATATATTTT.

The chain has TRBV11-3 and TRBJ2-5; D is undetermined. CDR3 length: 14 amino acids. Deletions cut 0 bases from V and 1 base from J, with 6 bases between. Germline CDR1 reads SGHNT; CDR2 reads YENEEA. DNA of the CDR3: TGTGCCAGCAGCTTAGATCCACTCCAAGAGACCCAGTACTTC. It yields the protein CASSLDPLQETQYF.

Only a few counts were recorded for this clone. The CDR3 region is CASKSAGSAGELFF. The CDR3 DNA reads TGTGCCAGCAAGTCGGCGGGGTCCGCCGGGGAGCTGTTTTTT. This chain joins TRBV6-6 and TRBJ2-2; the D gene is possibly TRBD2 (6 bases). Trimming stripped 7 bases from V and 6 bases from J, with 15 bases between. Looked up from germline, CDR1 is MNHNY and CDR2 is SVGAGI (reference sequence). The CDR3 loop spans 14 amino acids.

The gene calls are TRBV5-4 and TRBJ2-5; unclear D gene. Germline values: CDR1 SGHNT, CDR2 YYREEE (reference sequence). V lost 1 base and J 5 bases, leaving 12 bases between the germline ends. The CDR3 contains 14 residues. The CDR3 sequence: CASSLLSAGETQYF. The CDR3 DNA sequence: TGTGCCAGCAGCTTGCTCTCTGCCGGGGAGACCCAGTACTTC.

The count of this clone is one. CDR3 nucleotides: TGTGCCAGCAGTTACACCTACAGACGACCCGAGCAGTACTTC. As protein: CASSYTYRRPEQYF. The chain joins TRBV6-5 to TRBJ2-7, with unresolved D. The CDR3 spans 14 residues. Germline V gene sequence: CDR1 MNHEY, CDR2 SVGAGI. The V end was cut by 2 bases, the J end by 6 bases, with 14 bases between.

J is TRBJ1-6 and V is TRBV11-2; 10 bases are a match to TRBD1. CDR1 and CDR2 (germline): SGHAT, FQNNGV. V trimming: 6 bases; J trimming: 8 bases; junction bases outside the gene matches: 7. The CDR3 is 15 residues long. As DNA, the CDR3 is TGTGCCAGCAGGTCCGGACAGGGGGAGGATTCACCCCTCCACTTT. It codes for CASRSGQGEDSPLHF.

The rearrangement joins TRBV5-1 to TRBJ2-7, with D possibly being TRBD2 (6 bases). The CDR3 sequence is 16 residues long. V was shortened by 4 bases and J by 2 bases, with 19 bases between the two germline ends. Germline CDR1 SGHRS, CDR2 YFSETQ. The CDR3 sequence is CASSPGAGRPAYEQYF. In DNA form, the CDR3 reads TGCGCCAGCAGCCCCGGCGCGGGACGACCTGCCTACGAGCAGTACTTC.

The chain combines TRBV7-2 with TRBJ1-6, with TRBD1 identical over 7 bases. Losses at the gene ends were 3 bases for V and 7 bases for J; bases not matched to a gene: 3. The CDR3 has 14 residues. Germline V lookup: CDR1 SGHTA, CDR2 FQGNSA. CDR3 amino acids: CASSFRDRNSPLHF. The DNA of the CDR3 is TGTGCCAGCAGCTTCCGGGACAGAAATTCACCCCTCCACTTT.

The V gene is TRBV9, the J gene TRBJ2-7, with 11 bases that match TRBD2. The CDR3 length is 17 residues. Losses at the gene ends were 0 bases for V and 4 bases for J; bases not matched to a gene: 9. CDR1 SGDLS and CDR2 YYNGEE come from the germline V gene. This chain's CDR3 is CASSVGPGGTSGYEQYF. The CDR3 region has the DNA TGTGCCAGCAGCGTAGGCCCCGGGGGGACTAGCGGTTACGAGCAGTACTTC.

The rearrangement uses TRBV19 and TRBJ2-1; D uncertain. V gave up 3 bases and J gave up 8 bases, with 14 bases separating them. The CDR3 spans 14 residues. The germline CDR1 and CDR2 sequences are LNHDA and SQIVND (reference sequence). The CDR3 sequence: CASSMELALDEQFF. The CDR3 DNA follows: TGTGCCAGTAGTATGGAGTTGGCTCTGGATGAGCAGTTCTTC.

This chain joins TRBV10-3 and TRBJ2-3; no firm D call. The CDR3 totals 13 residues. The ends were cut back, 4 bases at V and 4 bases at J, with 9 bases in the middle. The germline gives CDR1 ENHRY, CDR2 SYGVKD. The CDR3 region is CAISGIGADTQYF. DNA of the CDR3: TGTGCCATCAGTGGTATAGGAGCAGATACGCAGTATTTT.

The V and J genes are TRBV6-5 and TRBJ2-2, with D tentatively TRBD2 (5 bases). Trimming stripped 6 bases from V and 3 bases from J, with 8 bases between. This CDR3 has 13 amino acids. Per the germline V gene, CDR1 is MNHEY and CDR2 is SVGAGI. The CDR3 nucleotides are TGTGCCAGCAGCGGGATAGACACCGGGGAGCTGTTTTTT. Its translation is CASSGIDTGELFF.

This clone was seen once. This chain uses TRBV7-2 with TRBJ1-5; D call uncertain. This CDR3 spans 14 amino acids. Germline lookup yields CDR1 SGHTA and CDR2 FQGNSA. V lost 1 base to trimming and J lost 0 bases, with 4 bases between them. CDR3 residues: CASSLVSSNQPQHF. CDR3 sequence (DNA): TGTGCCAGCAGCTTAGTCAGTAGCAATCAGCCCCAGCATTTT.

This clone was seen only a few times. The CDR3 loop is CASSQGDTETQYF. DNA of the CDR3: TGCGCCAGCAGCCAAGGAGATACGGAGACCCAGTACTTC. The gene calls are TRBV4-3 and TRBJ2-5; no clear D. Germline V gene lookup returns CDR1 LGHNA and CDR2 YSLEER. The CDR3 has 13 residues. V lost 1 base, J lost 5 bases, and 8 bases lay in between.

The chain has TRBV18 and TRBJ2-7; D is perhaps TRBD1 (5 bases). The CDR3 covers 14 residues. Germline V gene lookup returns CDR1 KGHSH and CDR2 LQKENI. The V gene lost 6 bases and the J gene lost 1 base, with 13 bases spanning the gap. The CDR3 here is CASSPRQSSYEQYF. In DNA form, the CDR3 reads TGTGCCAGCTCGCCCAGACAGAGTTCCTACGAGCAGTACTTC. Drawing the rest from reference TRBV18 and TRBJ2-7, the complete variable domain is NAGVMQNPRHLVRRRGQEARLRCSPMKGHSHVYWYRQLPEEGLKFMVYLQKENIIDESGMPKERFSAEFPKEGPSILRIQQVVRGDSAAYFCASSPRQSSYEQYFGPGTRLTVT.

The genes are TRBV27 and TRBJ1-2; the match to TRBD1 covers 9 bases. The ends lost 6 bases at V and 5 bases at J; junction bases unmatched: 7. CDR1 and CDR2 from the germline V gene are MNHEY and SMNVEV (reference sequence). The CDR3 is 14 residues long. Here the CDR3 reads CASRSTGGWYGYTF. The CDR3 nucleotides read TGTGCCAGCAGGTCGACAGGGGGTTGGTATGGCTACACCTTC.

This chain joins TRBV18 and TRBJ2-2; possibly TRBD2 for D (5 bases). This CDR3 has 16 amino acids. The germline V gene has CDR1 KGHSH and CDR2 LQKENI. V lost 2 bases and J lost 3, with 13 bases in between. CDR3 loop: CASSPISAVDTGELFF. In DNA, the CDR3 is TGTGCCAGCTCACCAATTAGCGCGGTCGACACCGGGGAGCTGTTTTTT. The full variable domain, in which reference TRBV18 and TRBJ2-2 provide the parts outside the CDR3, is NAGVMQNPRHLVRRRGQEARLRCSPMKGHSHVYWYRQLPEEGLKFMVYLQKENIIDESGMPKERFSAEFPKEGPSILRIQQVVRGDSAAYFCASSPISAVDTGELFFGEGSRLTVL.

This chain connects TRBV9 to TRBJ1-3; 9 positions match TRBD1. CDR1 SGDLS and CDR2 YYNGEE come from the germline V gene. CDR3 size: 15 residues. The J segment lost 4 bases and the V segment lost 3 bases, leaving 5 bases of the junction unmatched. CDR3 DNA sequence: TGTGCCAGCAGCGACCCCGGGACAGGGGGAAACACCATATATTTT. As protein: CASSDPGTGGNTIYF.

CDR3 loop: CASSLAGNQPQHF. CDR3 sequence (DNA): TGTGCCAGCAGTTTGGCAGGAAATCAGCCCCAGCATTTT. The rearrangement joins TRBV12-3 or TRBV12-4 to TRBJ1-5; unclear D gene. V was pared by 3 bases and J by 4 bases, with 7 bases between. This CDR3 is 13 amino acids long.

The CDR3 sequence: CASSYSRDRIVAFF. Written as DNA, the CDR3 is TGTGCCAGCAGTTACTCCCGGGACAGGATCGTAGCTTTCTTT. This rearrangement joins TRBV6-2 or TRBV6-3 to TRBJ1-1, with 8 nucleotides matching TRBD1. V was pared by 0 bases and J by 10 bases, with 7 bases of the junction left unmatched. Per the germline V gene, CDR1 is MNHEY and CDR2 is SVGEGT. CDR3 length: 14 amino acids.

The chain is built from TRBV6-6 and TRBJ2-7; 7 positions agree with TRBD1. Trimming took 7 bases from V and 7 from J; bases not matched to a gene: 16. The CDR3 totals 15 residues. Germline assignment: CDR1 MNHNY and CDR2 SVGAGI (reference sequence). CDR3 bases: TGTGCCAGCAACCTGGACAGGCTGGGGCCTAAAGAGCAGTACTTC. It specifies CASNLDRLGPKEQYF.

The CDR3 bases are TGTGCCTGGAGTGTAGGGGCTAATGAAAAACTGTTTTTT. Encoded protein: CAWSVGANEKLFF. The V and J genes are TRBV30 and TRBJ1-4, with D perhaps matching TRBD1 (5 bases). CDR3 length: 13 amino acids. Germline lookup yields CDR1 GTSNPN and CDR2 SVGIG (reference sequence). Trimming removed 0 bases at V and 3 bases at J, with 5 bases between.

J is TRBJ2-1 and V is TRBV7-2, with D perhaps TRBD2 (6 bases). Germline CDR1 is SGHTA and CDR2 is FQGNSA. The CDR3 has 15 residues. The V gene lost 3 bases and the J gene lost 8 bases, with 17 bases spanning the gap. The CDR3 DNA is TGTGCCAGCAGCTTGCGCGGGACGGCCGGCTATGAGCAGTTCTTC. This sequence encodes CASSLRGTAGYEQFF.

This chain links TRBV30 with TRBJ2-1, with D hard to call. From germline, CDR1 is GTSNPN and CDR2 SVGIG (reference sequence). This CDR3 region has 12 residues. Deletions cut 0 bases from V and 10 bases from J, with 10 bases between. CDR3 sequence: CAWSVPRIEQFF. For the CDR3, the DNA is TGTGCCTGGAGTGTGCCGCGGATCGAGCAGTTCTTC.

The rearrangement uses TRBV19 and TRBJ2-6, with TRBD2 identical over 7 bases. V shed 11 bases, J shed 1 base, and the junction held 2 bases outside the gene matches. The CDR3 consists of 13 residues. Germline V gene data show CDR1 as LNHDA and CDR2 as SQIVND (reference sequence). CDR3 protein: CAGRGSGANVLTF. The CDR3 bases are TGTGCCGGGCGGGGGTCTGGGGCCAACGTCCTGACTTTC.

The chain is built from TRBV30 and TRBJ1-1, with 9 positions matching TRBD1. The V gene's germline CDR1 is GTSNPN and CDR2 SVGIG (reference sequence). The V segment lost 3 bases and the J segment 5 bases; nucleotides outside the gene matches: 13. The CDR3 consists of 16 residues. The CDR3 DNA reads TGTGCCTGGAGCCCTGGACAGGGGATATCAGGAACTGAAGCTTTCTTT. This translates into CAWSPGQGISGTEAFF.

The chain is built from TRBV7-2 and TRBJ2-3; maybe TRBD1 (5 bases). CDR1 and CDR2 from the germline V gene are SGHTA and FQGNSA. Trimming removed 3 bases from V and 2 bases from J, with 15 bases in between. CDR3 length: 16 residues. The CDR3 DNA is TGTGCCAGCAGCTTCAGACAGAGAAGTACCACAGATACGCAGTATTTT. It translates to CASSFRQRSTTDTQYF.